The 27 T cell receptor beta chains given below trace back to one sample, sequenced in a study of T-cell memory formation after mild COVID-19. Each CDR3 protein gets one entry after TCRdb re-called the 5' RACE reads with MiXCR. The table lists hundreds of thousands of distinct CDR3 sequences, 20% of them singletons. Sequencing was carried out using PBMCs or a T cell subset sorted from them (not recorded which). These receptors were taken from an adult woman who had mild COVID-19 (a few samples of this study predate the infection). Cell type and time point are not known.

This clonotype was detected only a few times. V is TRBV2 and J is TRBJ2-6; 8 bases match TRBD1. Trimming at V came to 8 bases and at J to 10 bases, leaving 7 bases not matched to a gene. CDR3 length: 13 amino acids. Germline CDR1 and CDR2: SNHLY and FYNNEI. CDR3: CASHRDRSNVLTF. CDR3 bases: TGTGCCAGCCACCGGGACAGGTCGAACGTCCTGACTTTC.

This clonotype showed up just once. The chain joins TRBV18 to TRBJ1-1; D unresolved. The germline CDR1 and CDR2 sequences are KGHSH and LQKENI. The CDR3 contains 15 residues. V lost 1 base and J lost 1, with 10 bases in between. CDR3 sequence: CASSPRAPRNTEAFF. The CDR3 DNA follows: TGTGCCAGCTCACCACGTGCGCCACGGAACACTGAAGCTTTCTTT.

The chain carries TRBV24-1 and TRBJ2-3; D remains ambiguous. Germline V gene sequence: CDR1 KGHDR, CDR2 SFDVKD. V lost 12 bases to trimming and J lost 3 bases, with 15 bases between them. The CDR3 sequence is 13 residues long. The CDR3 DNA reads as TGTGCCGCTTCGAGAGGCCGAACAGATACGCAGTATTTT. It is translated as CAASRGRTDTQYF.

This clonotype was seen only a few times. The V and J genes are TRBV6-2 or TRBV6-3 and TRBJ2-3; TRBD2 matches 9 bases. CDR3 size: 15 residues. J was trimmed by 5 bases and V by 4 bases; bases with no gene match: 7. The V gene's germline CDR1 is MNHEY and CDR2 SVGEGT. The CDR3 loop is CASSSLAGVRDTQYF. In DNA form, the CDR3 reads TGTGCCAGCAGTTCTTTAGCGGGAGTGAGAGATACGCAGTATTTT.

In DNA, the CDR3 is TGTGCCAGCAGTCACCACCTGCTTAGCCCCAGCGGGGAATACTACGAGCAGTACTTC. Translation: CASSHHLLSPSGEYYEQYF. The genes are TRBV7-9 and TRBJ2-7; 7 nucleotides agree with TRBD2. V shed 6 bases, J shed 3 bases, and the junction held 23 bases outside the gene matches. This CDR3 region has 19 residues. CDR1 is SEHNR, CDR2 FQNEAQ, per germline (reference sequence). Filled out from reference TRBV7-9 and TRBJ2-7, the complete variable domain reads DTGVSQNPRHKITKRGQNVTFRCDPISEHNRLYWYRQTLGQGPEFLTYFQNEAQLEKSRLLSDRFSAERPKGSFSTLEIQRTEQGDSAMYLCASSHHLLSPSGEYYEQYFGPGTRLTVT.

The V and J genes are TRBV19 and TRBJ2-7; possible D gene TRBD2, 5 bases. CDR3 length: 15 residues. Germline V gives CDR1 LNHDA, CDR2 SQIVND (reference sequence). V was shortened by 6 bases and J by 5 bases, with 20 bases between the two germline ends. The CDR3 reads CASSPSPRGLDEQYF. The CDR3 bases are TGTGCCAGTAGCCCTTCCCCCCGGGGTCTCGACGAGCAGTACTTC.

V usage is TRBV11-3 and J usage is TRBJ2-3; 10 bases map to TRBD2. This CDR3 has 15 amino acids. V lost 5 bases, J lost 3 bases, and 5 bases stayed unmatched. Germline V gene lookup returns CDR1 SGHNT and CDR2 YENEEA. CDR3 region: CASSTPGLATDTQYF. DNA for the CDR3: TGTGCCAGCAGCACCCCGGGACTAGCGACAGATACGCAGTATTTT.

The chain combines TRBV7-2 with TRBJ2-6, with D unresolved. Germline CDR1 SGHTA, CDR2 FQGNSA. This CDR3 has 16 residues. The V and J ends lost 2 bases and 3 bases respectively, with 11 bases between them. The chain's CDR3 is CASSLSPNRGANVLTF. As DNA, the CDR3 is TGTGCCAGCAGCTTAAGCCCCAATCGTGGGGCCAACGTCCTGACTTTC.

The V and J genes are TRBV12-3 or TRBV12-4 and TRBJ2-2; tentative D call: TRBD1 (5 bases). The V gene lost 6 bases and the J gene lost 1 base, with 15 bases spanning the gap. CDR3 length: 16 amino acids. CDR3: CASRSTASLNTGELFF. As DNA, the CDR3 is TGTGCCAGCAGATCGACAGCAAGTTTGAACACCGGGGAGCTGTTTTTT.

The chain carries TRBV15 and TRBJ2-2; a weak D match, TRBD2 (6 bases). Germline CDR1 and CDR2: LNHNV and YYDKDF (reference sequence). This CDR3 comprises 15 residues. The V end lost 1 base, the J end lost 7 bases, and 13 bases lay between the germline ends. The CDR3 is CATSRVNSGSGELFF. CDR3 DNA: TGTGCCACCAGCAGAGTTAATAGCGGAAGCGGGGAGCTGTTTTTT.

The J gene is TRBJ1-1, the V gene TRBV11-2; D unresolved. Germline-derived CDR1 and CDR2 are SGHAT and FQNNGV. The CDR3 extends over 14 amino acids. V shed 3 bases and J shed 4 bases, with 12 bases lying between them. The chain's CDR3 is CASSLSLAITEAFF. DNA of the CDR3: TGTGCCAGCAGCTTGTCACTCGCGATCACTGAAGCTTTCTTT.

The chain joins TRBV4-1 to TRBJ2-7, with TRBD1 matching over 7 bases. Germline values: CDR1 MGHRA, CDR2 YSYEKL. Trimming took 0 bases from V and 7 from J; bases not matched to a gene: 9. The CDR3 covers 15 residues. The CDR3 sequence: CASSQERTGVGEQYF. The CDR3, as DNA: TGCGCCAGCAGCCAAGAGCGAACAGGGGTAGGGGAGCAGTACTTC.

A few counts support this clonotype. The chain joins TRBV6-1 to TRBJ2-7, with TRBD1 matching over 10 bases. The germline V gene has CDR1 MNHNS and CDR2 SASEGT. The CDR3 has 18 amino acids. With V trimmed by 6 bases and J by 3 bases, 17 bases remained unmatched. The CDR3 here is CASSIYFLRDRGFYEQYF. DNA for the CDR3: TGTGCCAGCAGCATTTACTTTCTCCGGGACAGGGGATTCTACGAGCAGTACTTC.

In this sample, this clonotype turned up a few times. The chain carries TRBV7-2 and TRBJ2-7; no clear D gene. The CDR3 covers 15 residues. V was cut by 0 bases and J by 2 bases, with 11 bases left in between. Per germline, CDR1 SGHTA and CDR2 FQGNSA. CDR3 in DNA: TGTGCCAGCAGCTTAGCCACGGACGCAGCCTACGAGCAGTACTTC. This sequence encodes CASSLATDAAYEQYF.

In this sample, this clonotype turned up a few times. The chain is built from TRBV4-1 and TRBJ2-2; D is undetermined. Trimming stripped 2 bases from V and 1 base from J, with 11 bases between. The germline V gene has CDR1 MGHRA and CDR2 YSYEKL. The CDR3 covers 16 residues. The CDR3 bases are TGCGCCAGCAGCCAACCTGGACGGCTGAACACCGGGGAGCTGTTTTTT. Encoded protein: CASSQPGRLNTGELFF.

This chain joins TRBV15 and TRBJ2-7; the D gene could be TRBD1 or TRBD2 (5 bases each). Germline-derived CDR1 and CDR2 are LNHNV and YYDKDF (reference sequence). V lost 6 bases and J 3 bases, leaving 21 bases between the germline ends. CDR3 size: 16 residues. The chain's CDR3 is CATREVRDGPFYEQYF. The CDR3 DNA sequence: TGTGCCACCAGAGAGGTTCGGGACGGTCCGTTCTACGAGCAGTACTTC.

The chain couples TRBV25-1 to TRBJ2-5; D perhaps matches TRBD2 (6 bases). Trimming removed 7 bases at V and 1 base at J, with 10 bases between. Germline CDR1 and CDR2: MGHDK and SYGVNS. This CDR3 is built from 13 residues. CDR3 sequence: CASNYGGQETQYF. CDR3 nucleotides: TGTGCCAGCAATTACGGGGGCCAAGAGACCCAGTACTTC.

The rearrangement links TRBV11-3 to TRBJ2-2; no firm D call. The CDR3 has 13 residues. The germline gives CDR1 SGHNT, CDR2 YENEEA. Trimming removed 7 bases at V and 6 bases at J, with 12 bases between. CDR3 protein: CASTPPVAGELFF. The CDR3 bases are TGTGCCAGCACCCCACCTGTCGCCGGGGAGCTGTTTTTT. Together with reference TRBV11-3 and TRBJ2-2, the CDR3 gives the full variable domain: EAGVVQSPRYKIIEKKQPVAFWCNPISGHNTLYWYLQNLGQGPELLIRYENEEAVDDSQLPKDRFSAERLKGVDSTLKIQPAELGDSAVYLCASTPPVAGELFFGEGSRLTVL.

The chain combines TRBV27 with TRBJ2-2; 7 bases are a match to TRBD1. V lost 4 bases and J lost 6; bases outside the gene matches: 2. Germline V gene lookup returns CDR1 MNHEY and CDR2 SMNVEV (reference sequence). The CDR3 is made up of 13 amino acids. CDR3 DNA sequence: TGTGCCAGCAGTTCAGGGGGTCCCGGGGAGCTGTTTTTT. Translated, it gives CASSSGGPGELFF.

This chain uses TRBV4-3 with TRBJ1-2, with D possibly matching TRBD1 (5 bases). The germline CDR1 and CDR2 sequences are LGHNA and YSLEER. V was trimmed by 4 bases and J by 7 bases, leaving 16 bases between them. CDR3 length: 14 residues. The chain's CDR3 is CASSRGQGLRGYTF. CDR3 sequence (DNA): TGCGCCAGCAGCCGAGGGCAGGGTCTTCGTGGCTACACCTTC.

A few counts support this clonotype. The rearrangement uses TRBV7-3 and TRBJ2-2; D possibly corresponds to TRBD2 (5 bases). The CDR3 has 17 residues. V lost 3 bases, J lost 4 bases, and 18 bases lay in between. From germline, CDR1 is SGHTA and CDR2 FQGTGA. CDR3 bases: TGTGCCAGCAGCTTGTTGCTGAAAAGAGGGAGCACCGGGGAGCTGTTTTTT. Its translation is CASSLLLKRGSTGELFF.

This chain uses TRBV6-5 with TRBJ1-1; D might be TRBD1 (5 bases). The CDR3 consists of 13 residues. Germline-derived CDR1 and CDR2 are MNHEY and SVGAGI. The germline V and J ends were trimmed by 6 bases and 4 bases, with 12 bases remaining between them. Here the CDR3 DNA reads TGTGCCAGCAGGCAGGGAAGGCTCACTGAAGCTTTCTTT. It yields the protein CASRQGRLTEAFF.

This clonotype was seen a handful of times. J is TRBJ1-2 and V is TRBV5-1; D is ambiguous. The CDR3 runs to 13 residues. Germline CDR1 reads SGHRS; CDR2 reads YFSETQ. The V and J ends lost 0 bases and 11 bases respectively, with 14 bases between them. As DNA, the CDR3 is TGCGCCAGCAGCTTGGTAGCAGGCTTCGGGTACACCTTC. As protein: CASSLVAGFGYTF.

V usage is TRBV29-1 and J usage is TRBJ2-5, with D unresolved. Germline CDR1 SQVTM, CDR2 ANQGSEA. CDR3 size: 12 residues. V lost 3 bases and J 2 bases, leaving 7 bases between the germline ends. DNA for the CDR3: TGCAGCGTTGACCGACCGCAAGAGACCCAGTACTTC. It specifies CSVDRPQETQYF.

The table lists this clonotype with many counts. The CDR3 region has the DNA TGTGCCAGCAGTTTTAGGGGGGGGAACACTGAAGCTTTCTTT. This translates into CASSFRGGNTEAFF. V gene TRBV12-3 or TRBV12-4 combines with J gene TRBJ1-1; a weak D match, TRBD1 (6 bases). CDR3 size: 14 residues. V was pared by 3 bases and J by 1 base, with 9 bases between.

CDR3 sequence (DNA): TGTGCCAGCAGCCGAATTAGTGGGGGTTCGGTCTATGGCTACACCTTC. Its translation is CASSRISGGSVYGYTF. V is TRBV7-9 and J is TRBJ1-2; possible D gene TRBD1, 5 bases. CDR3 length: 16 amino acids. Deletions cut 5 bases from V and 4 bases from J, with 20 bases between. Germline CDR1 reads SEHNR; CDR2 reads FQNEAQ (reference sequence).

This clonotype was seen at least ten times. The chain carries TRBV5-1 and TRBJ2-3; 8 bases line up with TRBD1. With 3 bases clipped from V and 2 bases from J, the junction kept 8 bases outside the gene matches. CDR1 is SGHRS, CDR2 YFSETQ, per germline. The CDR3 loop spans 16 amino acids. CDR3 nucleotide sequence: TGCGCCAGCAGCTCGGCAACAGGGGGGCTCACAGATACGCAGTATTTT. It translates to CASSSATGGLTDTQYF.